Below are 21 T cell receptor beta chains sequenced from a single sample in a study of shared clonotypes between healthy human individuals. This table comes from immunoSEQ multiplex PCR, and its TCRdb copy is limited to in-frame clones, with some not included. The sample lists 1,500,000 or so clones; less than 99% were seen once. Input material: naive CD4+ T cells sorted from blood. As for subset: CD45RA+ positively selected. These TCRs come from a man under 40 in good health.

The chain combines TRBV25-1 with TRBJ2-2; the D gene is possibly TRBD2 (5 bases). Trimming stripped 1 base from V and 11 bases from J, with 20 bases between. The germline CDR1 and CDR2 sequences are MGHDK and SYGVNS. CDR3 length equals 16 residues. CDR3 loop: CASSELHMDRRGELFF. CDR3 bases: TGTGCCAGCAGTGAATTACACATGGACCGTCGGGGTGAGCTGTTTTTT.

The V gene is TRBV6-5, the J gene TRBJ2-7, with TRBD2 matching 10 bases. The CDR3 has 15 residues. V was pared by 6 bases and J by 5 bases, with 10 bases of the junction left unmatched. The V gene's germline CDR1 is MNHEY and CDR2 SVGAGI. The CDR3: CASRFDSGRTNEQYF. The DNA for the CDR3 is TGTGCCAGCAGGTTCGATAGCGGGAGGACGAACGAGCAGTACTTC.

J is TRBJ2-3 and V is TRBV5-1; D is unclear. Germline-derived CDR1 and CDR2 are SGHRS and YFSETQ. Trimming cost V 4 bases and J 1 base, with 7 bases left between them. The CDR3 loop spans 13 amino acids. In DNA form, the CDR3 reads TGCGCCAGCAGCATGGCCGGCACAGATACGCAGTATTTT. It codes for CASSMAGTDTQYF.

V and J are TRBV5-4 and TRBJ2-2, with 11 bases aligning to TRBD1. The germline gives CDR1 SGHNT, CDR2 YYREEE (reference sequence). The CDR3 runs 16 residues. After removal of 2 bases from V and 7 bases from J, the junction contained 7 bases not matched to a gene. In DNA form, the CDR3 reads TGTGCCAGCAGCTTAGGCCGGGACAGGGGGATCGGGGAGCTGTTTTTT. This codes for CASSLGRDRGIGELFF.

Concerning this clone: Other DNA sequences in the same sample also yield this CDR3. This chain links TRBV11-2 with TRBJ2-1, with D uncertain. The CDR3 length is 13 residues. Germline V gene sequence: CDR1 SGHAT, CDR2 FQNNGV. Between the trimmed V and J ends, which lost 1 base and 5 bases, there was a span of 6 bases. CDR3: CASSLGPNNEQFF. The CDR3 DNA is TGTGCCAGCAGCTTAGGGCCAAACAATGAGCAGTTCTTC.

V is TRBV5-1 and J is TRBJ1-5; D is ambiguous. The CDR3 spans 16 residues. Trimming removed 2 bases from V and 5 bases from J, with 17 bases in between. Germline CDR1 SGHRS, CDR2 YFSETQ. The CDR3 loop reads CASSLLGRASDQPQHF. The CDR3 DNA reads as TGCGCCAGCAGCTTATTAGGGAGGGCCTCCGATCAGCCCCAGCATTTT.

This chain links TRBV5-4 with TRBJ2-1; no clear D. CDR1 and CDR2 (germline): SGHNT, YYREEE (reference sequence). V was trimmed by 6 bases and J by 4 bases, leaving 14 bases between them. This CDR3 is built from 14 residues. The CDR3 here is CASTELAVYNEQFF. In DNA, the CDR3 is TGTGCCAGCACCGAGCTGGCCGTTTACAATGAGCAGTTCTTC.

The chain has TRBV5-1 and TRBJ1-5, with D perhaps TRBD1 (5 bases). Trimming pared 0 bases from V and 3 bases from J, leaving 10 bases between. The CDR3 sequence is 15 residues long. From germline, CDR1 is SGHRS and CDR2 YFSETQ. CDR3 residues: CASSLDPGFNQPQHF. The CDR3 nucleotides are TGCGCCAGCAGCTTGGACCCAGGGTTCAATCAGCCCCAGCATTTT.

CDR3 bases: TGTGCCAGCAGCGAGACCGGGACAGGCTCCTACGAGCAGTACTTC. Encoded protein: CASSETGTGSYEQYF. This chain uses TRBV11-3 with TRBJ2-7; 8 nucleotides agree with TRBD1. Per the germline V gene, CDR1 is SGHNT and CDR2 is YENEEA. The V segment lost 5 bases and the J segment 0 bases; nucleotides outside the gene matches: 6. The CDR3 is 15 residues long.

This clone was detected only once. The V and J genes are TRBV5-1 and TRBJ1-1; D is ambiguous. Per the germline V gene, CDR1 is SGHRS and CDR2 is YFSETQ. This CDR3 contains 13 residues. V was shortened by 4 bases and J by 6 bases, with 13 bases between the two germline ends. CDR3 in DNA: TGCGCCAGCAGCACCATCCGCAGCTCTGAAGCTTTCTTT. Its protein is CASSTIRSSEAFF.

CDR3 coding DNA: TGTGCCAGCAGCTTACAAGCGGGAGAGTACGAGCAGTACTTC. Translation: CASSLQAGEYEQYF. The chain carries TRBV7-3 and TRBJ2-7, with 8 bases matching TRBD2. The CDR3 covers 14 residues. From germline, CDR1 is SGHTA and CDR2 FQGTGA. V dropped 2 bases and J dropped 4; count of bases not matched to a gene: 4.

This clone was observed once. This chain links TRBV25-1 with TRBJ2-5; tentative D call: TRBD1 (6 bases). Germline values: CDR1 MGHDK, CDR2 SYGVNS. The ends were cut back, 5 bases at V and 2 bases at J, with 18 bases in the middle. The CDR3 length is 16 residues. The CDR3 coding sequence is TGTGCCAGCAGTAAGGGGACAAGGGGACCGCAAGAGACCCAGTACTTC. It specifies CASSKGTRGPQETQYF. Looking up the rest from reference TRBV25-1 and TRBJ2-5 gives the full variable domain: EADIYQTPRYLVIGTGKKITLECSQTMGHDKMYWYQQDPGMELHLIHYSYGVNSTEKGDLSSESTVSRIRTEHFPLTLESARPSHTSQYLCASSKGTRGPQETQYFGPGTRLLVL.

In this sample, this clone turned up once. The chain is built from TRBV9 and TRBJ2-2; perhaps TRBD1 as D (5 bases). The germline V and J ends were trimmed by 0 bases and 1 base, with 10 bases remaining between them. The V gene's germline CDR1 is SGDLS and CDR2 YYNGEE. The CDR3 totals 16 residues. The CDR3 is CASSVVGHRNTGELFF. CDR3 DNA: TGTGCCAGCAGCGTAGTTGGACACCGGAACACCGGGGAGCTGTTTTTT.

About this clone: Other nucleotide sequences in the sample specify the same CDR3. The V call is TRBV5-1, the J call TRBJ2-1, with D unclear. The CDR3 has 13 residues. Trimming cost V 0 bases and J 6 bases, with 7 bases left between them. CDR1 is SGHRS and CDR2 is YFSETQ in the germline V gene. CDR3 sequence: CASSLDRRNEQFF. CDR3 DNA sequence: TGCGCCAGCAGCTTGGATCGGCGCAATGAGCAGTTCTTC.

Worth noting for this clone: The sample holds other DNA sequences that translate to the same CDR3. The V gene is TRBV9, the J gene TRBJ2-3, with D unclear. The CDR3 covers 14 residues. V dropped 0 bases and J dropped 0 bases, with 5 bases sitting between them. CDR1 is SGDLS and CDR2 is YYNGEE in the germline V gene. The CDR3 here is CASSVGTSTDTQYF. CDR3 DNA: TGTGCCAGCAGCGTAGGGACGAGCACAGATACGCAGTATTTT.

The chain recombines TRBV29-1 with TRBJ2-7; TRBD2 might be the D (5 bases). Per the germline V gene, CDR1 is SQVTM and CDR2 is ANQGSEA. V was shortened by 3 bases and J by 2 bases, with 23 bases between the two germline ends. The CDR3 is 17 residues long. CDR3 loop: CSVESPKASLGAYEQYF. CDR3 bases: TGCAGCGTTGAGAGTCCCAAAGCTAGCCTTGGGGCCTACGAGCAGTACTTC.

This chain connects TRBV7-6 to TRBJ2-5; no clear D. Between the trimmed V and J ends, which lost 4 bases and 7 bases, there was a span of 16 bases. This CDR3 has 14 residues. Per the germline V gene, CDR1 is SGHVS and CDR2 is FNYEAQ. The CDR3 sequence is CASSSRYGPPTQYF. The CDR3 DNA reads as TGTGCCAGCAGCTCCCGTTACGGGCCCCCGACCCAGTACTTC.

The chain has TRBV2 and TRBJ2-3; 7 positions agree with TRBD1. Losses at the gene ends were 1 base for V and 13 bases for J; bases not matched to a gene: 8. CDR3 length: 13 amino acids. Germline lookup yields CDR1 SNHLY and CDR2 FYNNEI. CDR3 bases: TGTGCCAGCAGTGAAGGTCGGGACAGCCGGAAGTATTTT. It specifies CASSEGRDSRKYF. The full variable domain, with the rest looked up from reference TRBV2 and TRBJ2-3, is EPEVTQTPSHQVTQMGQEVILRCVPISNHLYFYWYRQILGQKVEFLVSFYNNEISEKSEIFDDQFSVERPDGSNFTLKIRSTKLEDSAMYFCASSEGRDSRKYFGPGTRLTVL.

The V and J genes are TRBV5-4 and TRBJ2-7, with TRBD1 matching over 8 bases. Germline CDR1 reads SGHNT; CDR2 reads YYREEE (reference sequence). The CDR3 runs 15 residues. V shed 3 bases and J 3 bases; nucleotides not matched to a gene: 8. The CDR3 loop reads CASSSVTGEIYEQYF. As DNA, the CDR3 is TGTGCCAGCAGCTCCGTGACAGGGGAAATCTACGAGCAGTACTTC.

V gene TRBV7-9 combines with J gene TRBJ2-7; 10 nucleotides agree with TRBD1. This CDR3 spans 16 amino acids. The trim removed 1 base at V and 2 bases at J, leaving 5 bases unmatched. The germline V gene encodes CDR1 SEHNR and CDR2 FQNEAQ (reference sequence). CDR3: CASSLGVGQGTYEQYF. CDR3 bases: TGTGCCAGCAGCTTAGGGGTGGGACAGGGGACCTACGAGCAGTACTTC.

The genes are TRBV2 and TRBJ2-1; TRBD2 matches at 10 bases. Germline V gene data show CDR1 as SNHLY and CDR2 as FYNNEI. The CDR3 runs to 13 residues. The ends lost 7 bases at V and 9 bases at J; junction bases unmatched: 6. The CDR3 is CASNLAGDTEQFF. For the CDR3, the DNA is TGTGCCAGCAATCTAGCGGGAGACACTGAGCAGTTCTTC.